What follows describes a single TCR beta chain. Antigen unknown. The PCR ran on 60 Vbeta and 13 Jbeta primers. Produced via immunoSEQ multiplex PCR; TCRdb's table is partial and in-frame only. In the table there are over 200,000 clones, roughly 87% of which are singletons. Germline CDR1 reads SGHAT; CDR2 reads FQNNGV. CDR3 length: 14 residues. V gave up 2 bases and J gave up 3 bases, with 11 bases separating them. This sample stems from a study of cytomegalovirus exposure and HLA in healthy donors. Study conclusions and caveats: A prior analysis recorded that most TCR beta V segments were productive about 87% or about 30% of the time.

Sequencing was carried out using PBMCs. The chain links TRBV11-2 to TRBJ2-7; D is undetermined. The receptor comes from a man aged 40-49 years in good health and CMV-seropositive. The CDR3 loop reads CASSLSPAVYEQYF. The DNA for the CDR3 is TGTGCCAGCAGCTTATCGCCGGCGGTCTACGAGCAGTACTTC.